Below are 13 T cell receptor beta chains sequenced from a single sample in a study of PD-1 blockade in classical Hodgkin lymphoma. In every patient, relapse followed autologous stem cell transplantation, while exposure to brentuximab vedotin differed. Profiling relied on immunoSEQ multiplex PCR, and the TCRdb table lists in-frame clones only, not all of them. The repertoire holds 20,000 to 30,000 clones, with 69% as singletons. Material: peripheral blood mononuclear cells (PBMCs), obtained at baseline. The source of these receptors is a human donor with classical Hodgkin lymphoma.

The chain joins TRBV27 to TRBJ2-7; no firm D call. Germline V gene sequence: CDR1 MNHEY, CDR2 SMNVEV (reference sequence). The CDR3 spans 12 residues. Trimming removed 3 bases at V and 6 bases at J, with 9 bases between. Here the CDR3 DNA reads TGTGCCAGCAGTTTTGGTTTAGCCGAGCAGTACTTC. Amino acid sequence: CASSFGLAEQYF.

V is TRBV5-1 and J is TRBJ1-3, with TRBD1 matching over 10 bases. The CDR3 length is 15 residues. The trim removed 0 bases at V and 8 bases at J, leaving 5 bases unmatched. Germline V gene sequence: CDR1 SGHRS, CDR2 YFSETQ. The CDR3 coding sequence is TGCGCCAGCAGCTTGGGGGACAGGGGAGCGGACACCATATATTTT. Encoded protein: CASSLGDRGADTIYF.

The chain uses TRBV19 and TRBJ1-6; D is perhaps TRBD1 (6 bases). CDR3 length equals 15 residues. V gave up 4 bases and J gave up 3 bases, with 10 bases separating them. Per germline, CDR1 LNHDA and CDR2 SQIVND (reference sequence). The CDR3 coding sequence is TGTGCCAGTAGTAAAGGACAGCTCTATAATTCACCCCTCCACTTT. Amino acids: CASSKGQLYNSPLHF.

This rearrangement joins TRBV5-6 to TRBJ1-2; D is unclear. The CDR3 is 15 residues long. Between the trimmed V and J ends, which lost 0 bases and 0 bases, there was a span of 9 bases. CDR1 is SGHDT and CDR2 is YYEEEE in the germline V gene. The CDR3 coding sequence is TGTGCCAGCAGCTTGGGCAGCACAGCTAACTATGGCTACACCTTC. It encodes CASSLGSTANYGYTF.

J is TRBJ1-2 and V is TRBV6-1, with D uncertain. Germline CDR1 reads MNHNS; CDR2 reads SASEGT. CDR3 size: 10 residues. V lost 2 bases and J 8 bases, leaving 3 bases between the germline ends. As DNA, the CDR3 is TGTGCCAGCAGTGAATTCGGCTACACCTTC. Its translation is CASSEFGYTF.

This clone has only a few counts. The V gene is TRBV5-1, the J gene TRBJ2-2; TRBD2 agrees at 9 bases. This CDR3 is built from 18 residues. The V and J ends lost 1 base and 6 bases, in that order; junction bases with no gene match: 13. Per germline, CDR1 SGHRS and CDR2 YFSETQ. The CDR3 here is CASSLLSSGGSLAGELFF. DNA of the CDR3: TGCGCCAGCAGCTTGTTGTCCAGCGGGGGGTCTCTCGCCGGGGAGCTGTTTTTT.

This clone was found a few times. The rearrangement joins TRBV5-1 to TRBJ2-7; 8 positions agree with TRBD1. V lost 5 bases to trimming and J lost 2 bases; unmatched junction nucleotides: 3. CDR3 length: 13 residues. Germline CDR1 SGHRS, CDR2 YFSETQ. CDR3 sequence reads: CASSLTGAYEQYF. In nucleotides, the CDR3 is TGCGCCAGCAGTCTGACAGGGGCCTACGAGCAGTACTTC.

The chain carries TRBV4-3 and TRBJ2-1, with D perhaps TRBD2 (7 bases). CDR3 size: 15 residues. V lost 0 bases and J 5 bases, leaving 11 bases between the germline ends. Per germline, CDR1 LGHNA and CDR2 YSLEER. The CDR3 DNA follows: TGCGCCAGCAGCCAAGAAGGGGGGGGACACAATGAGCAGTTCTTC. The encoded protein is CASSQEGGGHNEQFF.

J is TRBJ1-2 and V is TRBV29-1; tentative D call: TRBD1 (6 bases). V lost 2 bases, J lost 5 bases, and 6 bases lay in between. Germline lookup yields CDR1 SQVTM and CDR2 ANQGSEA. This CDR3 has 11 residues. The CDR3 protein is CSVETGYGYTF. CDR3 DNA: TGCAGCGTTGAAACAGGGTATGGCTACACCTTC.

This chain links TRBV5-1 with TRBJ1-2; D is possibly TRBD1 (5 bases). V was clipped by 0 bases and J by 4 bases, with 10 bases between them. Per germline, CDR1 SGHRS and CDR2 YFSETQ. The CDR3 has 14 residues. The CDR3 nucleotides read TGCGCCAGCAGCTTGGCCGGGACGCTCTATGGCTACACCTTC. This encodes CASSLAGTLYGYTF.

This clone was recorded once. Additional DNA sequences in this sample encode the identical CDR3. The V gene is TRBV5-1, the J gene TRBJ1-1; 7 bases are a match to TRBD1. The germline V gene has CDR1 SGHRS and CDR2 YFSETQ. CDR3 size: 15 residues. The junction had 11 bases not matched to a gene; V was cut back by 5 bases and J by 4 bases. CDR3 residues: CASSLETGSATEAFF. CDR3 DNA sequence: TGCGCCAGCAGTCTGGAGACAGGGTCGGCCACTGAAGCTTTCTTT.

The chain couples TRBV7-9 to TRBJ1-2, with D unclear. Germline V gene data show CDR1 as SEHNR and CDR2 as FQNEAQ (reference sequence). CDR3 length: 14 amino acids. Trimming removed 4 bases at V and 0 bases at J, with 9 bases between. The CDR3 sequence: CASSSDPANYGYTF. The CDR3 region has the DNA TGTGCCAGCAGCTCCGACCCGGCTAACTATGGCTACACCTTC.

The chain links TRBV9 to TRBJ2-7; 7 nucleotides align to TRBD2. This CDR3 is built from 15 residues. V lost 0 bases to trimming and J lost 0 bases; unmatched junction nucleotides: 3. Germline values: CDR1 SGDLS, CDR2 YYNGEE. The CDR3 region is CASSVGEGLSYEQYF. Written as DNA, the CDR3 is TGTGCCAGCAGCGTAGGGGAGGGCCTCTCCTACGAGCAGTACTTC.